This T cell receptor beta chain was captured by sequencing in a study of blood T cell repertoires in COVID-19. The wider study: From the United States, Italy and Spain came samples of acute and convalescent COVID-19. T cells, B-cell-depleted T cells, or PBMCs supplied cDNA or gDNA.

This clone was detected once. The CDR3 runs to 16 residues. Germline values: CDR1 SGHVS, CDR2 FQNEAQ. Trimming left V 0 bases short and J 0 bases short, with 9 bases between. Original handling: Nucleated cell number was recorded as an estimate derived from reference gene primer amplification. Some clones are missing from TCRdb's copy, which holds only in-frame ones; the method was immunoSEQ multiplex PCR. V, J and clone size are those of that table, while D and trimming were read from the DNA. The table records about 300,000 clones, 85% to 90% of them present only once. The TCR originated in a man aged 25 to 45 who had recovered from COVID-19. The rearrangement uses TRBV7-8 and TRBJ1-3; TRBD1 is a possible D gene (6 bases). Sequencing used PBMCs or T cells enriched from blood (not recorded which). The CDR3 loop reads CASSLADRNSGNTIYF. Written as DNA, the CDR3 is TGTGCCAGCAGCTTAGCGGACAGAAACTCTGGAAACACCATATATTTT.